One sample yielded the 3 T cell receptor beta chains listed below, sequenced in a study of T cells after yellow fever vaccination. TCRdb called the 5' RACE reads again in MiXCR, with one record for every CDR3 protein. The sample shows 200,000 to 300,000 distinct CDR3 sequences, 13% of them seen only once. The source material was CD4+ T cells sorted from PBMCs, sampled 45 days after the yellow fever booster vaccination. The receptors were gathered from a man younger than 40 who received the YFV17D yellow fever vaccine.

This clonotype was seen only a few times. CDR3 in DNA: TGCGCCAGCAGTTCAGACTGGGGCACCGGGGAGCTGTTTTTT. It codes for CASSSDWGTGELFF. This chain joins TRBV4-3 and TRBJ2-2; no reliable D call. The V end lost 6 bases, the J end lost 4 bases, and 12 bases lay between the germline ends. In germline, CDR1 is LGHNA, CDR2 YSLEER. This CDR3 has 14 residues.

This clonotype has only a few counts. This sequence joins TRBV6-5 and TRBJ2-1; D not resolved. The CDR3 covers 12 residues. Germline V gives CDR1 MNHEY, CDR2 SVGAGI. Deletions cut 1 base from V and 10 bases from J, with 8 bases between. CDR3: CASSYWGGEQFF. CDR3 nucleotides: TGTGCCAGCAGTTACTGGGGTGGGGAGCAGTTCTTC.

This chain links TRBV7-2 with TRBJ2-3; the D is unclear. Germline CDR1 and CDR2: SGHTA and FQGNSA. The CDR3 is 13 amino acids. Trimming removed 1 base at V and 4 bases at J, with 6 bases between. CDR3 protein: CASSLVVADTQYF. The CDR3 region has the DNA TGTGCCAGCAGCTTAGTCGTTGCAGATACGCAGTATTTT.